This record concerns one TCR beta chain sequence. The data derive from a study of blood T cell repertoires in COVID-19. Study details: COVID-19 samples collected from the United States, Italy and Spain covered acute and convalescent phases. T cells, B-cell-depleted T cells, or PBMCs provided the cDNA or gDNA that served as material.

Some clones are missing from TCRdb's copy, which holds only in-frame ones; the method was immunoSEQ multiplex PCR. The profile shows roughly 330,000 clones, around 90% of them singletons. Those enrolled in Seattle joined during active infection and were followed longitudinally afterward. The TCR comes from a man between 25 and 39 years old with COVID-19, enrolled during active disease. Sequenced material: peripheral blood.

CDR3 DNA: TGTGCCAGCAGTTCCGGGATACAGCCCCAGCATTTT. Protein product: CASSSGIQPQHF. This chain connects TRBV6-5 to TRBJ1-5; D unresolved. Germline assignment: CDR1 MNHEY and CDR2 SVGAGI. The CDR3 is 12 amino acids. With 4 bases removed from V and 7 bases from J, the gap between germline ends came to 8 bases.